Listed below are T cell receptor beta chains from one sample, sequenced in a study of T cell responses to AZD1222 COVID-19 vaccine. TCRdb's table, derived via immunoSEQ multiplex PCR, lists solely in-frame clones and lacks some. This table has 150,000 or so clones, nearly 90% appearing once. Here the sequenced sample was peripheral blood, taken on day 0 of AZD1222 vaccination. The origin of the receptors is an adult in good health. Both conserved end residues are part of each CDR3.

J gene	V gene	CDR3 protein
TRBJ1-5	TRBV24-1	CATSDLTNQPQHF
TRBJ1-2	TRBV7-2	CASSLAGTAGYTF
TRBJ2-7	TRBV7-2	CASRRAGLNYEQYF
TRBJ1-4	TRBV7-9	CASSLPIGEANEKLFF
TRBJ1-1	TRBV15	CATSTRGDHTTEAFF
TRBJ2-6	TRBV19	CASRGPSGANVLTF
TRBJ2-5	TRBV2	CASSGDYRETQYF
TRBJ2-1	TRBV7-3	CASSRSRDRGDNEQFF
TRBJ2-3	TRBV27	CASSNLGLAGGPADTQYF
TRBJ2-6	TRBV19	CASSVFRVSSGANVLTF
TRBJ2-3	TRBV5-1	CASSHGTGSTDTQYF
TRBJ1-1	TRBV6-4	CASSSGTAPDEAFF
TRBJ2-7	TRBV27	CASSLGHIYEQYF
TRBJ2-5	TRBV27	CASSLSTRTRETQYF
TRBJ1-3	TRBV7-2	CASSLTWASSGNTIYF
TRBJ2-3	TRBV9	CASSVGWSGRGSTDTQYF
TRBJ1-1	TRBV19	CASNQGANTEAFF
TRBJ2-1	TRBV6-2/TRBV6-3	CASSPGTDYNEQFF
TRBJ1-1	TRBV14	CASSFEGAVSGTEAFF
TRBJ1-2	TRBV6-6	CASSLAKGLGYTF
TRBJ2-1	TRBV28	CASILQREFNEQFF
TRBJ2-1	TRBV7-3	CASSLRFGSYNEQFF
TRBJ2-1	TRBV4-3	CASSQYFGTSGNYNEQFF
TRBJ2-3	TRBV11-2	CASSLLNSGSASRTDTQYF
TRBJ2-1	TRBV10-3	CAISRQGGYNEQFF
TRBJ1-2	TRBV11-1	CASSLTGAQGGYTF
TRBJ2-7	TRBV24-1	CAASGTGTSYEQYF
TRBJ1-5	TRBV5-1	CASSLAGRPNQPQHF
TRBJ2-1	TRBV29-1	CSVEADNEQFF
TRBJ2-1	TRBV30	CAWSAQLAGVSNEQFF
TRBJ1-1	TRBV30	CAWGRPYTEAFF
TRBJ2-7	TRBV6-2/TRBV6-3	CASSYWGSEQYF
TRBJ1-2	TRBV19	CASSTPGPPQGYTF
TRBJ2-1	TRBV7-2	CASSLGSGSQEQFF
TRBJ1-6	TRBV5-1	CASSLMTGSLDSPLHF
TRBJ2-3	TRBV5-1	CASSPNPTSGSTDTQYF
TRBJ2-1	TRBV7-3	CASSLGTSANNEQFF
TRBJ1-5	TRBV19	CASTRRGSHWPQHF
TRBJ1-2	TRBV12-3/TRBV12-4	CASSFIGNYGYTF
TRBJ1-2	TRBV18	CASSQTDGYTF
TRBJ2-4	TRBV28	CASSLGASGRGNIQYF
TRBJ2-5	TRBV5-1	CASSLEAGRRETQYF
TRBJ1-5	TRBV21-1	CASRRNWGNQPQHF
TRBJ2-3	TRBV7-8	CASSLGLGSTDTQYF
TRBJ2-5	TRBV15	CATSRVAGNPFSAETQYF
TRBJ1-1	TRBV7-9	CASNQVRNTEAFF
TRBJ2-7	TRBV28	CASKAGQGAQEQYF
TRBJ1-2	TRBV28	CASRLTGNYGYTF
TRBJ1-4	TRBV7-2	CASSLVGGRGGEKLFF
TRBJ2-7	TRBV21-1	CASSKSCAREQYF
TRBJ2-7	TRBV9	CASSVGGLARTDGEQYF
TRBJ1-4	TRBV7-9	CASSLWSPGEKLFF
TRBJ1-6	TRBV4-3	CASSQDISLSYNSPLHF
TRBJ1-1	TRBV19	CAIIGDKNTEAFF
TRBJ2-7	TRBV5-5	CASSRGPTSYEQYF
TRBJ1-1	TRBV29-1	CSVGTGGTEAFF
TRBJ2-7	TRBV4-1	CASSHRQTGDGNEQYF
TRBJ1-2	TRBV4-3	CASSQQLGRNYGYTF